The next 20 T cell receptor beta chains were all read from a single sample in a study of OX40 agonist ivuxolimab in advanced cancers. Assay: immunoSEQ multiplex PCR; the TCRdb copy retains only in-frame clones and omits some. The data hold tens of thousands of clones, with 86% observed a single time. Sample: CD4+ or CD8+ T cells sorted from blood, taken in a trial of the OX40 agonist ivuxolimab. The receptors here all came from an adult with an advanced solid tumor such as melanoma, head and neck, liver or kidney cancer.

The chain has TRBV28 and TRBJ1-2; 10 nucleotides line up with TRBD1. The trim removed 8 bases at V and 2 bases at J, leaving 5 bases unmatched. This CDR3 is built from 14 residues. Germline V gene lookup returns CDR1 MDHEN and CDR2 SYDVKM. In DNA, the CDR3 is TGTGCCAGCTCTAAGGGACAGGGGAACTATGGCTACACCTTC. This gives the protein CASSKGQGNYGYTF.

The chain employs TRBV15 and TRBJ1-5; weak D call: TRBD1 (5 bases). Per germline, CDR1 LNHNV and CDR2 YYDKDF (reference sequence). This CDR3 spans 18 amino acids. V was pared by 0 bases and J by 3 bases, with 18 bases between. The CDR3 reads CATSRDVPKRGVNQPQHF. The CDR3 DNA is TGTGCCACCAGCAGAGATGTTCCCAAACGGGGGGTCAATCAGCCCCAGCATTTT. Together with reference TRBV15 and TRBJ1-5, the CDR3 gives the full variable domain: DAMVIQNPRYQVTQFGKPVTLSCSQTLNHNVMYWYQQKSSQAPKLLFHYYDKDFNNEADTPDNFQSRRPNTSFCFLDIRSPGLGDTAMYLCATSRDVPKRGVNQPQHFGDGTRLSIL.

The chain carries TRBV7-3 and TRBJ2-2; 11 bases fit TRBD2. The CDR3 totals 17 residues. Germline V lookup: CDR1 SGHTA, CDR2 FQGTGA. V lost 2 bases and J lost 0; bases outside the gene matches: 2. The CDR3 loop reads CASSLLAGGPNTGELFF. DNA of the CDR3: TGTGCCAGCAGCTTACTAGCGGGAGGACCGAACACCGGGGAGCTGTTTTTT. The entire variable domain, with the rest obtained from reference TRBV7-3 and TRBJ2-2, is as follows: GAGVSQTPSNKVTEKGKYVELRCDPISGHTALYWYRQSLGQGPEFLIYFQGTGAADDSGLPNDRFFAVRPEGSVSTLKIQRTERGDSAVYLCASSLLAGGPNTGELFFGEGSRLTVL.

This clone was detected once. V gene TRBV6-1 combines with J gene TRBJ1-2; no reliable D call. Germline V gene data show CDR1 as MNHNS and CDR2 as SASEGT. This CDR3 is built from 13 residues. V lost 10 bases, J lost 8 bases, and 20 bases lay in between. CDR3 bases: TGTGCCATCCTTTCTCTAGCGAGCTCCGGCTACACCTTC. Amino acids: CAILSLASSGYTF.

The V and J genes are TRBV6-1 and TRBJ1-5; D is unresolved. CDR3 length: 12 residues. V shed 10 bases and J shed 5 bases, with 12 bases lying between them. Germline lookup yields CDR1 MNHNS and CDR2 SASEGT. The CDR3 nucleotides are TGTGCCACCTCGGGCCCTTATCAGCCCCAGCATTTT. Translating gives CATSGPYQPQHF.

This rearrangement joins TRBV5-6 to TRBJ1-1; D is ambiguous. Trimming cost V 0 bases and J 6 bases, with 15 bases left between them. Per the germline V gene, CDR1 is SGHDT and CDR2 is YYEEEE. The length of the CDR3 is 15 residues. CDR3 nucleotide sequence: TGTGCCAGCAGCTTGGCCGGCAGGCCCAACGCTGAAGCTTTCTTT. Its protein is CASSLAGRPNAEAFF.

The chain joins TRBV13 to TRBJ2-2; TRBD2 matches 8 bases. The CDR3 extends over 15 amino acids. The V segment lost 2 bases and the J segment 8 bases; nucleotides outside the gene matches: 7. Germline CDR1 and CDR2: PRHDT and FYEKMQ (reference sequence). CDR3 protein: CASSLRGRQGGELFF. The CDR3 DNA follows: TGTGCCAGCAGCTTACGCGGGAGGCAAGGTGGGGAGCTGTTTTTT.

The genes are TRBV5-6 and TRBJ2-2; 10 positions agree with TRBD2. The CDR3 is made up of 16 amino acids. Per germline, CDR1 SGHDT and CDR2 YYEEEE. Trimming cost V 3 bases and J 4 bases; bases outside gene matches: 6. The CDR3 here is CASSSSGRLATGELFF. In nucleotides, the CDR3 is TGTGCCAGCAGCTCTAGCGGGAGATTGGCCACCGGGGAGCTGTTTTTT.

The chain joins TRBV7-3 to TRBJ2-1; 9 bases agree with TRBD2. The CDR3 consists of 20 residues. Germline-derived CDR1 and CDR2 are SGHTA and FQGTGA. J lost 5 bases, V lost 7 bases, and 24 bases had no gene match. CDR3 residues: CASNIDPGLASPRPNNEQFF. The CDR3, as DNA: TGTGCCAGCAATATTGACCCGGGACTAGCCTCTCCCCGTCCGAACAATGAGCAGTTCTTC.

This chain joins TRBV28 and TRBJ1-5; TRBD1 is a possible D gene (5 bases). The V end lost 4 bases, the J end lost 7 bases, and 14 bases lay between the germline ends. Per germline, CDR1 MDHEN and CDR2 SYDVKM. This CDR3 has 14 amino acids. CDR3 amino acids: CASSWLYGGQPQHF. As DNA, the CDR3 is TGTGCCAGCAGTTGGCTTTATGGGGGACAGCCCCAGCATTTT.

The rearrangement uses TRBV9 and TRBJ2-3; a possible D gene is TRBD2 (5 bases). The CDR3 is 11 residues long. V dropped 3 bases and J dropped 6 bases, with 5 bases sitting between them. Germline V gene data show CDR1 as SGDLS and CDR2 as YYNGEE. The CDR3 region is CASSASDTQYF. The CDR3 DNA sequence: TGTGCCAGCAGCGCTAGCGATACGCAGTATTTT.

The J gene is TRBJ2-7, the V gene TRBV18, with a possible D match to TRBD2 (6 bases). V shed 2 bases and J shed 5 bases, with 16 bases lying between them. The CDR3 runs to 15 residues. Germline CDR1 reads KGHSH; CDR2 reads LQKENI. The CDR3 region is CASSPRVEGTDEQYF. CDR3 bases: TGTGCCAGCTCACCAAGGGTGGAGGGCACTGACGAGCAGTACTTC.

This chain joins TRBV9 and TRBJ2-3; unclear D gene. The V gene lost 0 bases and the J gene lost 4 bases, with 9 bases spanning the gap. CDR1 and CDR2 from the germline V gene are SGDLS and YYNGEE. CDR3 size: 14 residues. CDR3 residues: CASSVGVVSDTQYF. The CDR3, as DNA: TGTGCCAGCAGCGTAGGAGTCGTCTCAGATACGCAGTATTTT.

The chain couples TRBV4-3 to TRBJ1-2, with TRBD1 matching 9 bases. The CDR3 extends over 13 amino acids. V shed 10 bases, J shed 7 bases, and the junction held 10 bases outside the gene matches. Germline V gene sequence: CDR1 LGHNA, CDR2 YSLEER. The CDR3 nucleotides read TGCGCCACCTCACAGGGGGCCCGTAGTGGCTACACCTTC. As protein: CATSQGARSGYTF.

The chain links TRBV10-3 to TRBJ2-5, with D tentatively TRBD2 (6 bases). Germline lookup yields CDR1 ENHRY and CDR2 SYGVKD. CDR3 length: 15 residues. V lost 8 bases and J lost 2, with 18 bases in between. As DNA, the CDR3 is TGTGCCATCGGGCGGAGGGTAGGAAGGCAAGAGACCCAGTACTTC. Amino acids: CAIGRRVGRQETQYF.

The chain links TRBV11-2 to TRBJ1-4; D perhaps matches TRBD1 (5 bases). CDR1 is SGHAT and CDR2 is FQNNGV in the germline V gene. V gave up 5 bases and J gave up 3 bases, with 19 bases separating them. CDR3 length equals 17 residues. CDR3 sequence: CASSVTGVGPSNEKLFF. The CDR3 region has the DNA TGTGCCAGCAGCGTTACGGGGGTGGGACCTTCTAATGAAAAACTGTTTTTT.

This sequence joins TRBV19 and TRBJ1-4, with D tentatively TRBD1 (6 bases). The germline V gene has CDR1 LNHDA and CDR2 SQIVND (reference sequence). V was clipped by 7 bases and J by 7 bases, with 16 bases between them. This CDR3 spans 14 amino acids. The CDR3 DNA follows: TGTGCCAGTACCTCGGGGGCGGTCGGTGAAAAACTGTTTTTT. This gives the protein CASTSGAVGEKLFF.

This chain links TRBV7-3 with TRBJ1-2, with 7 bases aligning to TRBD1. The ends lost 0 bases at V and 0 bases at J; junction bases unmatched: 7. This CDR3 has 17 residues. CDR1 and CDR2 from the germline V gene are SGHTA and FQGTGA. The CDR3 DNA is TGTGCCAGCAGCTTAACTAGGGGGCTCATAACTAACTATGGCTACACCTTC. Its protein product is CASSLTRGLITNYGYTF. Full variable domain (remainder filled in from reference TRBV7-3 and TRBJ1-2): GAGVSQTPSNKVTEKGKYVELRCDPISGHTALYWYRQSLGQGPEFLIYFQGTGAADDSGLPNDRFFAVRPEGSVSTLKIQRTERGDSAVYLCASSLTRGLITNYGYTFGSGTRLTVV.

The chain combines TRBV20-1 with TRBJ2-7; D is perhaps TRBD1 or TRBD2 (5 bases each). Germline assignment: CDR1 DFQATT and CDR2 SNEGSKA (reference sequence). Trimming cost V 6 bases and J 9 bases, with 15 bases left between them. The CDR3 covers 11 residues. In nucleotides, the CDR3 is TGCAGTGCAAAGCCCGGGACGGGGCAGTACTTC. Encoded protein: CSAKPGTGQYF.

Concerning this clone: This same CDR3 is encoded by further DNA sequences in the sample. This chain connects TRBV5-1 to TRBJ2-1, with D perhaps matching TRBD2 (6 bases). The germline gives CDR1 SGHRS, CDR2 YFSETQ. This CDR3 spans 13 amino acids. Trimming removed 0 bases from V and 6 bases from J, with 7 bases in between. CDR3 DNA: TGCGCCAGCAGCTTGGCGGGGGTCAATGAGCAGTTCTTC. Its translation is CASSLAGVNEQFF.